Following are 9 T cell receptor beta chains from one sample sequenced in a study of cytomegalovirus exposure and HLA in healthy donors. A multiplex PCR was run with 60 Vbeta primers and 13 Jbeta primers. Measured with immunoSEQ multiplex PCR; TCRdb has only the in-frame clones, and not every one. This repertoire shows some 120,000 clones, about three quarters found once; its top ten account for around 1.8%. The sample taken for sequencing was PBMCs. These receptor sequences come from a man aged 50 or older in good health and CMV-seronegative.

CDR3 in amino acids: CASSPSSNQPQHF. CDR3 DNA: TGTGCCAGCAGCCCCAGTAGCAATCAGCCCCAGCATTTT. J is TRBJ1-5 and V is TRBV2; no definite D call. Between the trimmed V and J ends, which lost 6 bases and 0 bases, there was a span of 6 bases. This CDR3 has 13 amino acids. CDR1 and CDR2 (germline): SNHLY, FYNNEI.

The chain uses TRBV6-1 and TRBJ2-7; 8 nucleotides agree with TRBD1. After removal of 4 bases from V and 4 bases from J, the junction contained 12 bases not matched to a gene. The CDR3 spans 16 residues. Germline values: CDR1 MNHNS, CDR2 SASEGT. This CDR3 reads CASSGRQGPTSYEQYF. In DNA, the CDR3 is TGTGCCAGCAGTGGGAGACAGGGGCCTACGTCATACGAGCAGTACTTC.

This chain links TRBV7-2 with TRBJ1-5, with a weak D call TRBD1 (5 bases). The germline V and J ends were trimmed by 5 bases and 3 bases, with 11 bases remaining between them. The CDR3 length is 14 residues. From germline, CDR1 is SGHTA and CDR2 FQGNSA. The CDR3 DNA is TGTGCCAGCAGCCCTGACAGCTTCAATCAGCCCCAGCATTTT. As protein: CASSPDSFNQPQHF.

V and J are TRBV18 and TRBJ2-7, with 8 bases matching TRBD2. This CDR3 spans 14 amino acids. The trim removed 3 bases at V and 7 bases at J, leaving 8 bases unmatched. Germline V gene sequence: CDR1 KGHSH, CDR2 LQKENI. The CDR3 here is CASSPGAGGGEQYV. For the CDR3, the DNA is TGTGCCAGCTCACCGGGGGCGGGGGGCGGTGAGCAGTACGTC.

The chain has TRBV7-2 and TRBJ2-7; 9 nucleotides agree with TRBD2. The CDR3 loop spans 16 amino acids. The V gene end was trimmed by 3 bases and the J gene end by 1 base; junction bases not matched to a gene: 7. CDR1 is SGHTA, CDR2 FQGNSA, per germline. CDR3 sequence reads: CASSLARRGGSYEQYF. Here the CDR3 DNA reads TGTGCCAGCAGCTTGGCTCGGCGGGGGGGGTCCTACGAGCAGTACTTC.

V gene TRBV11-1 combines with J gene TRBJ1-1; TRBD1 agrees at 7 bases. The J segment lost 6 bases and the V segment lost 5 bases, leaving 9 bases of the junction unmatched. The germline CDR1 and CDR2 sequences are SGHAT and FQDESV (reference sequence). The CDR3 runs to 14 residues. The DNA for the CDR3 is TGTGCCAGCAGCGCCCAGACAGGGAATCCTGAAGCTTTCTTT. Its translation is CASSAQTGNPEAFF.

The chain couples TRBV4-3 to TRBJ2-5; 10 positions agree with TRBD1. V lost 1 base, J lost 3 bases, and 8 bases stayed unmatched. CDR1 and CDR2 (germline): LGHNA, YSLEER. The CDR3 totals 17 residues. The CDR3 spells CASSQGPPGQGKETQYF. DNA of the CDR3: TGCGCCAGCAGCCAAGGGCCTCCGGGACAGGGGAAAGAGACCCAGTACTTC.

The CDR3 reads CASSFQGADTQYF. Here the CDR3 DNA reads TGTGCCAGCAGCTTCCAGGGGGCAGATACGCAGTATTTT. The rearrangement links TRBV11-2 to TRBJ2-3; TRBD1 matches 7 bases. Looked up from germline, CDR1 is SGHAT and CDR2 is FQNNGV. With V trimmed by 3 bases and J by 4 bases, 1 base remained unmatched. This CDR3 is 13 amino acids long.

The V and J genes are TRBV28 and TRBJ2-5; 11 nucleotides agree with TRBD1. Looked up from germline, CDR1 is MDHEN and CDR2 is SYDVKM. This CDR3 comprises 15 residues. The trim removed 6 bases at V and 5 bases at J, leaving 8 bases unmatched. The CDR3 is CASSPGQGGRETQYF. The DNA of the CDR3 is TGTGCCAGCAGCCCGGGACAGGGGGGGCGGGAGACCCAGTACTTC.